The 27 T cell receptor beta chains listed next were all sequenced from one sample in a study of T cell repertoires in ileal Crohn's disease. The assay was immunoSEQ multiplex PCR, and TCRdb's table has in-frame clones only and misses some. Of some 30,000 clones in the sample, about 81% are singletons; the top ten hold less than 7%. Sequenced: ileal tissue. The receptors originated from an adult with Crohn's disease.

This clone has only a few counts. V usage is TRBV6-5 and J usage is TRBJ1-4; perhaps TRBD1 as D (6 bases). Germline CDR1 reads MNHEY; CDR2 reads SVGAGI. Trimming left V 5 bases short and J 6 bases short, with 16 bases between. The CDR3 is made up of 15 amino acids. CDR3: CASSPLGAGDEKLFF. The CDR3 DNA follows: TGTGCCAGCAGTCCGCTCGGGGCAGGGGATGAAAAACTGTTTTTT.

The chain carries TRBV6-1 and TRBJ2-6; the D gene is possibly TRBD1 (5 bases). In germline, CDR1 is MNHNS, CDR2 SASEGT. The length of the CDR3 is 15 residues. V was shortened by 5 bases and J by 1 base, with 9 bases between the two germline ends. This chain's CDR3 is CASSLQGSGANVLTF. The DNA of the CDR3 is TGTGCCAGCAGTCTGCAGGGATCTGGGGCCAACGTCCTGACTTTC.

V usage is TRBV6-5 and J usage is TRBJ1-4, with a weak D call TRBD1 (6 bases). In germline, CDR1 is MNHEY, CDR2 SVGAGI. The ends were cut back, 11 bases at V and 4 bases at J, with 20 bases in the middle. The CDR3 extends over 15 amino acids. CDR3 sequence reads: CASSLGAYFNEKLFF. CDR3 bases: TGTGCCTCCTCCCTGGGGGCCTACTTTAATGAAAAACTGTTTTTT.

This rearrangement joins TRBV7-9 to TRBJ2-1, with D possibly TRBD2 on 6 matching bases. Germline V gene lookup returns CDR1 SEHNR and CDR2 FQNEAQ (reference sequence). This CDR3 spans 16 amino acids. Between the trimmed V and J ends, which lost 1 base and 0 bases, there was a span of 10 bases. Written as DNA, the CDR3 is TGTGCCAGCAGCTTAGGGGCGGGGATCTCCTACAATGAGCAGTTCTTC. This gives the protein CASSLGAGISYNEQFF.

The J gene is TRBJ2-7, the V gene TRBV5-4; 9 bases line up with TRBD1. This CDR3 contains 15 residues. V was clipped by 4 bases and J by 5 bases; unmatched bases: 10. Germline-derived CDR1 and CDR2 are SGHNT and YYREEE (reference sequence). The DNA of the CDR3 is TGTGCCAGCAGCCTACCGGGACAGGGAGACGACGAGCAGTACTTC. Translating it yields CASSLPGQGDDEQYF.

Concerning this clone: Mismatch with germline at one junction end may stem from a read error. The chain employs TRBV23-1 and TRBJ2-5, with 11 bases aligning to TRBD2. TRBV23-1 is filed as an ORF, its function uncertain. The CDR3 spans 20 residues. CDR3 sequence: CASNQRIGLAGGFEKETQYF. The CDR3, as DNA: TGCGCCAGCAATCAACGGATTGGGCTAGCGGGGGGCTTTGAAAAAGAGACCCAGTACTTC.

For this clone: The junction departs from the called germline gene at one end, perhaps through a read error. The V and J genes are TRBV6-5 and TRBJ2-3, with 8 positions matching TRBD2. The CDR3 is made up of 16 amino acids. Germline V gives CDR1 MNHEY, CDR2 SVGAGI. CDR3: CARSYFRGGPGDTQYF. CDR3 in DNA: TGTGCCCGCAGTTACTTCCGGGGGGGGCCGGGAGATACGCAGTATTTT.

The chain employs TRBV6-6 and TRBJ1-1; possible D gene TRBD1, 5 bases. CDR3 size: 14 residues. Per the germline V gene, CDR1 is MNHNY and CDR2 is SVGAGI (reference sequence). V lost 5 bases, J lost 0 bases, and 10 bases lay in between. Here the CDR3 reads CASSQTVVNTEAFF. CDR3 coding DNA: TGTGCCAGCAGTCAGACAGTCGTGAACACTGAAGCTTTCTTT.

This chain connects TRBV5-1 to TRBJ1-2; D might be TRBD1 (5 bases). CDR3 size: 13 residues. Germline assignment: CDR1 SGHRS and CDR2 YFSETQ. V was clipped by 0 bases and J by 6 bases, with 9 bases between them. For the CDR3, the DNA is TGCGCCAGCAGCTTGGCCAGGGCTCATGGCTACACCTTC. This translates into CASSLARAHGYTF.

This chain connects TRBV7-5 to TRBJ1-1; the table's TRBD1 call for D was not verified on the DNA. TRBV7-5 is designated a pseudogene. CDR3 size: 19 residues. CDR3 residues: CARSYRAGQGTSMNTEAFF. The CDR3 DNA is TGTGCCAGAAGCTACCGAGCGGGACAGGGTACATCAATGAACACTGAAGCTTTCTTT.

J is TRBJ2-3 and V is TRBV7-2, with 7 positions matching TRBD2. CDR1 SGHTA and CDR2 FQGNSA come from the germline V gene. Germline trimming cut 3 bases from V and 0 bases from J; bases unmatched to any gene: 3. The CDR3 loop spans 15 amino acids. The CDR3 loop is CASSFSGPSTDTQYF. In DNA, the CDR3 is TGTGCCAGCAGCTTTAGCGGGCCTAGCACAGATACGCAGTATTTT. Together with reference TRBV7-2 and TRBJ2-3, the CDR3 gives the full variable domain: GAGVSQSPSNKVTEKGKDVELRCDPISGHTALYWYRQSLGQGLEFLIYFQGNSAPDKSGLPSDRFSAERTGGSVSTLTIQRTQQEDSAVYLCASSFSGPSTDTQYFGPGTRLTVL.

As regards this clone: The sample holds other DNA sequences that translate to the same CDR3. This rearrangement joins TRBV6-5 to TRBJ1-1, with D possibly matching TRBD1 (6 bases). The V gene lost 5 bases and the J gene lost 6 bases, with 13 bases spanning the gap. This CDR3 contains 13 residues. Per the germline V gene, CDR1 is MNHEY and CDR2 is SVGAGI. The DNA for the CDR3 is TGTGCCAGCAGTCTCGTCAGGGGTTCTGAAGCTTTCTTT. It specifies CASSLVRGSEAFF.

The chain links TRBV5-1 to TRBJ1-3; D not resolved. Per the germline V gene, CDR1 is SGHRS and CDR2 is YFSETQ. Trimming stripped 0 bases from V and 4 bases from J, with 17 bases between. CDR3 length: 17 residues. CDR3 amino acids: CASSLEFGPVNGNTIYF. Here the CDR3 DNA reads TGCGCCAGCAGCTTGGAGTTTGGGCCGGTAAACGGAAACACCATATATTTT.

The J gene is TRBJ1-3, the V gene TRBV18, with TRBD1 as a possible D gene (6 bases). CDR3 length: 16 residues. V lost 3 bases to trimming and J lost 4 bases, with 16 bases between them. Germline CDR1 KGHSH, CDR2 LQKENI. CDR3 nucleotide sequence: TGTGCCAGCTCACCTGGGAACCCAGGGACAGGAAACACCATATATTTT. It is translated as CASSPGNPGTGNTIYF.

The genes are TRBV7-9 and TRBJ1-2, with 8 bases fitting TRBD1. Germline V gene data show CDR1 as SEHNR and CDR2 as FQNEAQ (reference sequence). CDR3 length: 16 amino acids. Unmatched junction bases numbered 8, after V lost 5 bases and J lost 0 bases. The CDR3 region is CASSLGDRPANYGYTF. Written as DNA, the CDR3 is TGTGCCAGCAGCCTCGGGGACAGGCCAGCTAACTATGGCTACACCTTC.

For the CDR3, the DNA is TGTGCCAGTAGTATACGCGGGGATCAGCCCCAGCATTTT. Its protein product is CASSIRGDQPQHF. This sequence joins TRBV19 and TRBJ1-5, with unresolved D. The V gene's germline CDR1 is LNHDA and CDR2 SQIVND (reference sequence). V lost 2 bases, J lost 5 bases, and 7 bases lay in between. CDR3 length: 13 residues.

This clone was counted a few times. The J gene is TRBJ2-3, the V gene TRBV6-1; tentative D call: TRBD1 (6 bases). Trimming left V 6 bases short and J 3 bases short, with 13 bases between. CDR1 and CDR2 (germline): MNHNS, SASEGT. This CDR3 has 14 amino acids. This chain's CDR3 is CASRRTAPTDTQYF. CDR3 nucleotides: TGTGCCAGCAGGCGGACAGCTCCTACAGATACGCAGTATTTT.

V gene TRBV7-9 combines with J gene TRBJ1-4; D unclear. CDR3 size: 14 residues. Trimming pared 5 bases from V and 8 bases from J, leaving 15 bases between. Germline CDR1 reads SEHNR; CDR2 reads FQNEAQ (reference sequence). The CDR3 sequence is CASSPDSYWEKLFF. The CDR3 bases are TGTGCCAGCAGCCCGGATAGCTATTGGGAAAAACTGTTTTTT.

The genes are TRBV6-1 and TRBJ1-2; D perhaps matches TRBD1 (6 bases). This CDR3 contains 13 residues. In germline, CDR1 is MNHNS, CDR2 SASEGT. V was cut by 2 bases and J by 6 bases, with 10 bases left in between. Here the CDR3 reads CASSETRGDGYTF. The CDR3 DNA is TGTGCCAGCAGTGAAACCAGGGGAGATGGCTACACCTTC.

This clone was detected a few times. The CDR3 loop reads CASSYQGGTQYF. In nucleotides, the CDR3 is TGTGCCAGCAGCTACCAGGGGGGTACGCAGTATTTT. The J gene is TRBJ2-3, the V gene TRBV11-2; tentative D call: TRBD1 (7 bases). Trimming stripped 4 bases from V and 8 bases from J, with 10 bases between. The CDR3 is made up of 12 amino acids. The V gene's germline CDR1 is SGHAT and CDR2 FQNNGV.

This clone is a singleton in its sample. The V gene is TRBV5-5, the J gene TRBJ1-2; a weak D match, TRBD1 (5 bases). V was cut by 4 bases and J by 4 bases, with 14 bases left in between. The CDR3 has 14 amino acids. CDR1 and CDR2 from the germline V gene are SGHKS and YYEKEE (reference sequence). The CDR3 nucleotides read TGTGCCAGCAGCCGGGGGGAGCCAGGCTATGGCTACACCTTC. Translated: CASSRGEPGYGYTF.

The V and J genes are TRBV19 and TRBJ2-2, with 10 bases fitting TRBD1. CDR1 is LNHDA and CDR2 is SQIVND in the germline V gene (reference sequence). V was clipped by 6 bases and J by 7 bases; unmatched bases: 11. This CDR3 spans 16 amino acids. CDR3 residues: CASRASDRGLGGELFF. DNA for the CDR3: TGTGCCAGTAGGGCCAGCGACAGGGGGCTGGGCGGGGAGCTGTTTTTT.

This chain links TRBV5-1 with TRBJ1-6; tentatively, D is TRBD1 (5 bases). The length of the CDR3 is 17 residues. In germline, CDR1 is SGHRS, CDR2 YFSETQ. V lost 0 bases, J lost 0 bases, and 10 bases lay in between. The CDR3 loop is CASSLGRGSSYNSPLHF. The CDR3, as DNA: TGCGCCAGCAGCTTGGGAAGGGGAAGCTCCTATAATTCACCCCTCCACTTT.

The CDR3 DNA sequence: TGCAGCGTAGGAGTAGGACAGTCTCTCATCACAGATACGCAGTATTTT. Translation gives CSVGVGQSLITDTQYF. J is TRBJ2-3 and V is TRBV29-1, with a possible D match to TRBD1 (6 bases). The ends were cut back, 6 bases at V and 2 bases at J, with 21 bases in the middle. CDR1 and CDR2 (germline): SQVTM, ANQGSEA. The CDR3 has 16 amino acids.

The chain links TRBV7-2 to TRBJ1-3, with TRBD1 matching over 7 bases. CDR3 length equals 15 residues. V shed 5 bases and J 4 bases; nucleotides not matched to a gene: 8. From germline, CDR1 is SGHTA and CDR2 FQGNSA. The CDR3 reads CASSPQGTAGNTIYF. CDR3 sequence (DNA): TGTGCCAGCAGCCCACAGGGGACAGCGGGAAACACCATATATTTT.

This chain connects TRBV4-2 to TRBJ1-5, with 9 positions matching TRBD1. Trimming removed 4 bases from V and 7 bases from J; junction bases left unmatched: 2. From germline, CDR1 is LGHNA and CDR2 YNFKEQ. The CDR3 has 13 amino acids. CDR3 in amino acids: CASSLDRGQPQHF. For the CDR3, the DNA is TGTGCCAGCAGCCTGGACAGGGGACAGCCCCAGCATTTT.

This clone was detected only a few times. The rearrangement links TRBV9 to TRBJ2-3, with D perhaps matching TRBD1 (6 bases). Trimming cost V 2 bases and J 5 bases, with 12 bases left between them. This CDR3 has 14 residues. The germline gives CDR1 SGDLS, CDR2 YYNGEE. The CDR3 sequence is CASSVLGQIDTQYF. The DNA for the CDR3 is TGTGCCAGCAGCGTTTTAGGACAGATAGATACGCAGTATTTT.